This entry features one T cell receptor (beta chain) sequence. This clone has more than one count but fewer than ten. Which antigen it targets is not known. It has no much larger one-base neighbor in the sample; base qualities were not kept. The entry originates in a study of PD-1 blockade in classical Hodgkin lymphoma (dated by TCRdb to 2018 to 2021). About the study as a whole: Nivolumab dosing was 3 mg/kg intravenously every 2 weeks, continuing until either disease progression or unacceptable toxicity. A peripheral blood immune signature of response to PD-1 blockade in classical Hodgkin lymphoma was defined using TCR beta sequencing and CyTOF.

Per the publication, the time point label means: cycle 4 day 1 (C4D1), after less than 7 weeks of nivolumab. All trial patients had relapsed after autologous stem cell transplantation, with cohorts A, B and C differing in prior brentuximab vedotin exposure. A Miltenyi CD4+ T cell isolation kit was used for magnetic negative selection to purify CD4+ T cells from thawed PBMCs. The trial cohort comprised 60 or so patients with relapsed/refractory classical Hodgkin lymphoma whose best overall responses were complete response, partial response or progressive disease. Single-agent nivolumab was administered to trial patients in the multi-cohort phase II CheckMate 205 trial. An independent review committee assessed best overall response by applying the 2007 International Working Group response criteria. Trial PBMCs were obtained immediately prior to nivolumab initiation (C1D1) and on therapy at cycle 2 day 1 and cycle 4 day 1. Peripheral blood was collected in 8 mL Vacutainer Cell Preparation Tubes, from which PBMCs were isolated by centrifugation and then cryopreserved. Purified CD4+ and CD8+ fractions were generated only in cases for which an additional PBMC sample was available. Magnetically labelled cells were removed on LS columns in a quadroMACS separator, and the flow-through was collected as the purified fraction.

Overall results and qualifications from the work: Patients starting nivolumab less than 1 year after ASCT had lower diversity and were excluded from later analyses to avoid confounding by immune reconstitution. Baseline TCR diversity was reported as lower in newly diagnosed patients than in healthy donors, and lower still in relapsed/refractory patients. CD4+ but not CD8+ TCR diversity rose significantly by C4D1 (p=0.0027 vs p=0.16), most apparent in complete responders (p=0.02). Baseline diversity similar to that of newly diagnosed patients was observed in trial patients achieving complete response, whereas significantly lower diversity was observed in partial responders and progressors. The study covered only a single clinical trial cohort, and the causes of the repertoire differences, possibly disease activity or prior therapy, were still not defined.

Genomic DNA was isolated using the Qiagen DNeasy kit from unsorted PBMCs as well as from negatively selected CD4+ and CD8+ fractions. Amplification of TCR beta CDR3 regions was done by immunoSEQ multiplex PCR with primers that anneal to V and J segments. Amplification bias was minimized using a synthetic immune receptor repertoire, and residual bias was removed computationally after sequencing. From the authors' description of their analysis: Custom Python scripts were used to quantify repertoire diversity as the Shannon entropy index. Unsorted, CD4+ and CD8+ repertoires were analyzed separately, except in combined analyses where CD4+ and CD8+ sequences were merged in silico. A clone was considered expanded if an increase in frequency of at least 2-fold after treatment relative to C1D1 was found, and a pseudocount of 0.5 was applied to clones undetected at baseline. Singleton clones were defined as clones with 0 or 1 copy at C1D1, and non-singleton clones were defined as clones with 2 or more copies. Clones expanded in unsorted samples were assigned a CD4+, CD8+ or unknown annotation through matching of protein sequences in sorted samples from the same patient. Wilcoxon tests were applied to paired samples to test diversity changes from C1D1 to C4D1. TCRdb carries this immuneACCESS record with in-frame sequences only. Its versions omit some clonotypes, under half of them owing to an unresolved V gene in the studies checked, with the rest unexplained. From that table come the V and J calls and clone size; the DNA was used to work out D and trimming. For this sample the table gives 20,000 to 25,000 clones, of which over 80% were detected only once. Of the sample, 3% to 4% falls within the top ten clones.

V is shortened by 0 bases, J by 0 bases, and the region joining them spans 10 bases. The CDR3 runs 16 residues from the cysteine to the phenylalanine. Only the CDR3 DNA stays, 48 bases, in frame from base 1. The germline V gene (reference sequence) gives CDR1 as SGHNT and CDR2 as YYREEE. The sequence came from a human donor with classical Hodgkin lymphoma. The sequences come from CD4+ T cells from blood, collected before the fourth cycle of nivolumab. The V and J segments used are TRBV5-4 and TRBJ1-3; a tentative D call is TRBD1 (5 bases match). The CDR3 region reads CASSLAGPSSGNTIYF. In nucleotide form, the sequence is TGTGCCAGCAGCTTGGCAGGGCCCAGCTCTGGAAACACCATATATTTT.